The 10 T cell receptor beta chains presented below share a single source sample, sequenced in a study of cytomegalovirus exposure and HLA in healthy donors. The PCR ran on 60 Vbeta and 13 Jbeta primers. The method was immunoSEQ multiplex PCR; TCRdb's version includes in-frame clones alone and lacks a portion of them. Of approximately 130,000 clones in the sample, approximately 83% were seen once. The sequencing input was PBMCs. Receptors originate from a girl between 2 and 10 years old in good health and CMV-seronegative.

The chain employs TRBV5-1 and TRBJ2-5; TRBD1 might be the D (7 bases). The DNA end is more similar to TRBJ2-7, so the J call may be wrong. Looked up from germline, CDR1 is SGHRS and CDR2 is YFSETQ. The CDR3 is 14 residues long. This CDR3 is CASSAGQPLYEQYF. CDR3 DNA sequence: TGCGCCAGCAGCGCGGGACAGCCTCTCTACGAGCAGTACTTC.

V gene TRBV18 combines with J gene TRBJ2-2; tentative D call: TRBD1 (6 bases). Germline CDR1 and CDR2: KGHSH and LQKENI. CDR3 size: 16 residues. Trimming shortened V by 2 bases and J by 0 bases, and 10 bases separated the two germline ends. The CDR3 DNA reads TGTGCCAGCTCACCAACCGGGACACCGAACACCGGGGAGCTGTTTTTT. Translation: CASSPTGTPNTGELFF.

This sequence joins TRBV2 and TRBJ2-2; 16 positions agree with TRBD2. J gave up 6 bases and V 8 bases, and 3 bases lay outside the gene matches. Germline V gene lookup returns CDR1 SNHLY and CDR2 FYNNEI. This CDR3 contains 15 residues. CDR3 bases: TGTGCCAGCTTAGGGACTAGCGGGAGGGCCGGGGAGCTGTTTTTT. Amino acid sequence: CASLGTSGRAGELFF. Filled out from reference TRBV2 and TRBJ2-2, the complete variable domain reads EPEVTQTPSHQVTQMGQEVILRCVPISNHLYFYWYRQILGQKVEFLVSFYNNEISEKSEIFDDQFSVERPDGSNFTLKIRSTKLEDSAMYFCASLGTSGRAGELFFGEGSRLTVL.

This clone was picked up a small number of times. V usage is TRBV30 and J usage is TRBJ2-7; 11 bases line up with TRBD2. Trimming removed 3 bases from V and 6 bases from J; junction bases left unmatched: 7. This CDR3 is built from 14 residues. Per the germline V gene, CDR1 is GTSNPN and CDR2 is SVGIG (reference sequence). The CDR3 nucleotides are TGTGCCTGGAGGACTAGCGGGGCGACAGGCGAGCAGTACTTC. It encodes CAWRTSGATGEQYF.

The genes are TRBV5-1 and TRBJ2-5; weak D call: TRBD1 (6 bases). Germline V gene lookup returns CDR1 SGHRS and CDR2 YFSETQ. The CDR3 is made up of 17 amino acids. The germline V and J ends were trimmed by 4 bases and 0 bases, with 19 bases remaining between them. CDR3 residues: CASSPVGTTMYQETQYF. In DNA form, the CDR3 reads TGCGCCAGCAGCCCAGTCGGGACAACGATGTACCAAGAGACCCAGTACTTC.

This chain joins TRBV14 and TRBJ1-1; D is possibly TRBD1 (6 bases). The CDR3 has 15 amino acids. Germline values: CDR1 SGHDN, CDR2 FVKESK. Trimming removed 3 bases at V and 1 base at J, with 12 bases between. The CDR3 region has the DNA TGTGCCAGCAGCCATATAACAGGGAAGAACACTGAAGCTTTCTTT. It specifies CASSHITGKNTEAFF.

This chain links TRBV7-2 with TRBJ2-7; tentative D call: TRBD1 (6 bases). The CDR3 has 13 amino acids. V dropped 5 bases and J dropped 3 bases, with 11 bases sitting between them. Germline V lookup: CDR1 SGHTA, CDR2 FQGNSA. This chain's CDR3 is CASSRQANYEQYF. CDR3 sequence (DNA): TGTGCCAGCAGCCGACAGGCCAACTACGAGCAGTACTTC.

The CDR3: CASSELEQGRYGYTF. CDR3 nucleotide sequence: TGTGCCAGCAGTGAATTAGAACAGGGCCGGTATGGCTACACCTTC. J is TRBJ1-2 and V is TRBV25-1, with D tentatively TRBD1 (6 bases). The V gene lost 1 base and the J gene lost 5 bases, with 14 bases spanning the gap. The CDR3 contains 15 residues. CDR1 MGHDK and CDR2 SYGVNS come from the germline V gene.

The DNA for the CDR3 is TGTGCCAGCAGCTTAGATCTCGCCAGCTCTGGAAACACCATATATTTT. This translates into CASSLDLASSGNTIYF. This chain joins TRBV7-9 and TRBJ1-3; D gene ambiguous. Trimming removed 1 base from V and 0 bases from J, with 10 bases in between. Germline CDR1 reads SEHNR; CDR2 reads FQNEAQ (reference sequence). CDR3 length: 16 residues.

This clone was seen a few times. This chain links TRBV27 with TRBJ2-1; 8 nucleotides align to TRBD1. After removal of 6 bases from V and 9 bases from J, the junction contained 13 bases not matched to a gene. The CDR3 consists of 15 residues. The germline CDR1 and CDR2 sequences are MNHEY and SMNVEV (reference sequence). In DNA, the CDR3 is TGTGCCAGCAGCCCATCGCGACAGGGGCGGGGTGAGCAGTTCTTC. Amino acids: CASSPSRQGRGEQFF.